There are a few counts of the clone carrying this TCR beta chain. Under the authors' procedure: Cell counts per sample came from amplifying reference gene primers. Profiling relied on immunoSEQ multiplex PCR, and the TCRdb table lists in-frame clones only, not all of them. The V and J calls and clone size come from that table; D and trimming were worked out from the DNA. The data show about 190,000 clones, with 70% to 85% seen just once and roughly 14% held by the top ten. V shed 1 base and J shed 7 bases, with 8 bases lying between them. The CDR3 contains 14 residues. Germline lookup yields CDR1 SNHLY and CDR2 FYNNEI. This record comes from a study of blood T cell repertoires in COVID-19. At the level of the study: COVID-19 samples from acute and convalescent phases originated in the United States, Italy and Spain. PBMCs, B-cell-depleted T cells, or T cells provided the cDNA or gDNA that made up the material.

This chain joins TRBV2 and TRBJ1-6; D not resolved. The sequenced material came from peripheral blood. This clonotype originated in a man over 45 who had recovered from COVID-19. The DNA for the CDR3 is TGTGCCAGCAGTGAAGGCGTGGGCAATTCACCCCTCCACTTT. This translates into CASSEGVGNSPLHF.